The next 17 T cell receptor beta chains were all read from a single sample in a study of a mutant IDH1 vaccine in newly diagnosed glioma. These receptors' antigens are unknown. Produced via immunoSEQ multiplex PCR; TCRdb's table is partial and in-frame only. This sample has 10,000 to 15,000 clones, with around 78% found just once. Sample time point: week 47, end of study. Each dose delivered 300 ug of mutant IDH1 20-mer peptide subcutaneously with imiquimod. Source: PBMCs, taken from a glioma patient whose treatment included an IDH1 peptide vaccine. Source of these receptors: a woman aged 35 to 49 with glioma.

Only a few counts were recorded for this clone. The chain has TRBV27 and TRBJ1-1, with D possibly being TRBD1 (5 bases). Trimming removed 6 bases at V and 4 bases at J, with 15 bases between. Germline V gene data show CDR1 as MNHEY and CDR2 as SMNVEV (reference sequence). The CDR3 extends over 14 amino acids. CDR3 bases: TGTGCCAGCAGGCTGGCGGGGGTAATCACTGAAGCTTTCTTT. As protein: CASRLAGVITEAFF.

DNA for the CDR3: TGTGCCAGCAGCCCAAGACAGGGCCCCTACGAGCAGTACTTC. Translating gives CASSPRQGPYEQYF. V is TRBV4-2 and J is TRBJ2-7, with 7 bases identical to TRBD1. Losses at the gene ends were 4 bases for V and 2 bases for J; bases not matched to a gene: 5. The germline CDR1 and CDR2 sequences are LGHNA and YNFKEQ. This CDR3 region has 14 residues.

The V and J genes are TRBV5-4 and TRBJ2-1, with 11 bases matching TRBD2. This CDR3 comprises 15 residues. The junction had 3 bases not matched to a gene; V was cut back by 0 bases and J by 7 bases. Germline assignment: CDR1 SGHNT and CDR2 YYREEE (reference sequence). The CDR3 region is CASSLGLAGPNEQFF. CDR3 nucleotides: TGTGCCAGCAGCTTGGGACTAGCGGGACCTAATGAGCAGTTCTTC.

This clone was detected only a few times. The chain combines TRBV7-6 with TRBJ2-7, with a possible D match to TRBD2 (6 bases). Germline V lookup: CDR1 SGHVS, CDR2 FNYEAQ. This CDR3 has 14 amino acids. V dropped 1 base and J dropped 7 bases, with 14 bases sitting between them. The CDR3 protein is CASSLDPDGGEQYF. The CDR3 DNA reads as TGTGCCAGCAGCTTAGATCCCGACGGGGGAGAGCAGTACTTC.

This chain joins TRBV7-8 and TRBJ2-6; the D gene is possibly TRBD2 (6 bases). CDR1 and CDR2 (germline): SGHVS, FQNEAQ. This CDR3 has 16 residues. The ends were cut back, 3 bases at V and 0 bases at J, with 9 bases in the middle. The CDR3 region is CASSLGLASGANVLTF. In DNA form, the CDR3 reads TGTGCCAGCAGCTTGGGACTGGCCTCTGGGGCCAACGTCCTGACTTTC. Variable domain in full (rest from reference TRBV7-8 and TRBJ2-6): GAGVSQSPRYKVAKRGQDVALRCDPISGHVSLFWYQQALGQGPEFLTYFQNEAQLDKSGLPSDRFFAERPEGSVSTLKIQRTQQEDSAVYLCASSLGLASGANVLTFGAGSRLTVL.

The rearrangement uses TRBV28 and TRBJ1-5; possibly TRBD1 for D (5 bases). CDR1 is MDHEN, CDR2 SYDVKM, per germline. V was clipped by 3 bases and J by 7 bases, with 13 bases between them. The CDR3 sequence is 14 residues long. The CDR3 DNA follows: TGTGCCAGCAGTTTGGTCCTGGGGGGGCAGCCCCAGCATTTT. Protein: CASSLVLGGQPQHF.

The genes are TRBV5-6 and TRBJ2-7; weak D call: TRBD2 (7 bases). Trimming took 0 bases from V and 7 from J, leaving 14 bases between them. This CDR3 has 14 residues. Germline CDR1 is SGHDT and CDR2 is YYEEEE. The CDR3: CASSLVAGAVEQYF. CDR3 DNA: TGTGCCAGCAGCTTGGTTGCGGGGGCGGTGGAGCAGTACTTC. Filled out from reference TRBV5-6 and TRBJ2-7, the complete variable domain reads DAGVTQSPTHLIKTRGQQVTLRCSPKSGHDTVSWYQQALGQGPQFIFQYYEEEERQRGNFPDRFSGHQFPNYSSELNVNALLLGDSALYLCASSLVAGAVEQYFGPGTRLTVT.

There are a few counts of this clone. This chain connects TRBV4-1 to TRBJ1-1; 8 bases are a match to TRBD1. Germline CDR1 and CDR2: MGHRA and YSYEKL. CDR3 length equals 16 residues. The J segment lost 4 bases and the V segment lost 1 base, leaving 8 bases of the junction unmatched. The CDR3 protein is CASSQGQGILGTEAFF. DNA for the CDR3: TGCGCCAGCAGCCAAGGACAGGGGATATTAGGCACTGAAGCTTTCTTT.

CDR3 residues: CASSDSEGRPGELFF. CDR3 coding DNA: TGTGCCAGCAGTGACTCGGAGGGTCGGCCCGGGGAGCTGTTTTTT. The V call is TRBV6-4, the J call TRBJ2-2, with D possibly being TRBD2 (6 bases). Trimming took 0 bases from V and 6 from J, leaving 11 bases between them. The germline gives CDR1 MRHNA, CDR2 SNTAGT. The CDR3 contains 15 residues.

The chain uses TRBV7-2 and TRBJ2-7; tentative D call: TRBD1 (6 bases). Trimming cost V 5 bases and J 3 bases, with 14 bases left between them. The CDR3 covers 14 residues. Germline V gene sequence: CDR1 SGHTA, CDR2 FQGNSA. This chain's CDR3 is CASSTIDRLYEQYF. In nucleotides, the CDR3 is TGTGCCAGCAGCACTATCGACAGGCTCTACGAGCAGTACTTC.

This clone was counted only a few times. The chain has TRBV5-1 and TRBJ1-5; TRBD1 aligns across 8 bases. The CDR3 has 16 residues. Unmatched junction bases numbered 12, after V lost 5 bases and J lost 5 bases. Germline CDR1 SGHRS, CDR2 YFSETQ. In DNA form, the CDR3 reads TGCGCCAGCAGTCTGGAGGGCGGGACAGGCGATCAGCCCCAGCATTTT. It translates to CASSLEGGTGDQPQHF.

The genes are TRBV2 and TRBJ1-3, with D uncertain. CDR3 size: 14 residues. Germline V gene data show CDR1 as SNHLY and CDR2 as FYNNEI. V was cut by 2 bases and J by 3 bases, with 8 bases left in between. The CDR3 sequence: CASSENRDGNTIYF. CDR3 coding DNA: TGTGCCAGCAGTGAAAATCGGGATGGAAACACCATATATTTT.

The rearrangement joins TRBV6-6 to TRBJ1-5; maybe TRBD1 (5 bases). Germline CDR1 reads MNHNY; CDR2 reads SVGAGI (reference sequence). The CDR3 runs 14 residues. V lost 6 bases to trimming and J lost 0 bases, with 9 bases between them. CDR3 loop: CASRPDSSNQPQHF. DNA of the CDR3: TGTGCCAGCAGACCTGACAGTAGCAATCAGCCCCAGCATTTT.

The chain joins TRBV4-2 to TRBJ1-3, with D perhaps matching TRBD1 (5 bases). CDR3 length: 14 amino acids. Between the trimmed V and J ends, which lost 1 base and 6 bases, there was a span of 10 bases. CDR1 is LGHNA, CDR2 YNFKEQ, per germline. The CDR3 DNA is TGTGCCAGCAGCCAAGTGGGACCGCAAAACACCATATATTTT. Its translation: CASSQVGPQNTIYF.

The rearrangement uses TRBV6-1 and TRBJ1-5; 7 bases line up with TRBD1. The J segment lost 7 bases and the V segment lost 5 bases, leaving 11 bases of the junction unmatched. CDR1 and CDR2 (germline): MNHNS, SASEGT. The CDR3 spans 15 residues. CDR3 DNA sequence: TGTGCCAGCAGTAACGGGGACAGTCCATCACAGCCCCAGCATTTT. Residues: CASSNGDSPSQPQHF.

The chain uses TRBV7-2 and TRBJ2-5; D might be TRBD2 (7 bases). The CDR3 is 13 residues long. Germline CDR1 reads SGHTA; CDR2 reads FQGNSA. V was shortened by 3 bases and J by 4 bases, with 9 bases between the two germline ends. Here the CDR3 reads CASSFGGPETQYF. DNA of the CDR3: TGTGCCAGCAGCTTCGGGGGGCCAGAGACCCAGTACTTC. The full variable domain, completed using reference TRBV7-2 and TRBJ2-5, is GAGVSQSPSNKVTEKGKDVELRCDPISGHTALYWYRQSLGQGLEFLIYFQGNSAPDKSGLPSDRFSAERTGGSVSTLTIQRTQQEDSAVYLCASSFGGPETQYFGPGTRLLVL.

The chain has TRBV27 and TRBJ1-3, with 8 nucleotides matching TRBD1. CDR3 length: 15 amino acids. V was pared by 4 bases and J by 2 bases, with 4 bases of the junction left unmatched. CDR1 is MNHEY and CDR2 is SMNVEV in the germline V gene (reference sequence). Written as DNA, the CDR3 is TGTGCCAGCAGTTCCTTGACAGGGGCTGGAAACACCATATATTTT. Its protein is CASSSLTGAGNTIYF.